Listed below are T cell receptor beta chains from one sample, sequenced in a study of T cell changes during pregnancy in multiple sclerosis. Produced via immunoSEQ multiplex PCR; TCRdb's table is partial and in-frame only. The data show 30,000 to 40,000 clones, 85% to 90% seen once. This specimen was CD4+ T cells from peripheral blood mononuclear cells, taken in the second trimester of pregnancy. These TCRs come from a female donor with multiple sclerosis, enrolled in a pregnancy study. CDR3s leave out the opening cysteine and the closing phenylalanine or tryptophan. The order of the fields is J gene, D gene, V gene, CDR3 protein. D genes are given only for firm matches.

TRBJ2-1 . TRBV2 ASIQRSSYNEQF
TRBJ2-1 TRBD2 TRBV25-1 ASNPGGSENEQF
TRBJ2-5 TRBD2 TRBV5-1 ASSPLASGQETQY
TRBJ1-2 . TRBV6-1 ASSEAGGLSGYT
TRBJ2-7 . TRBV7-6 ASSPRGGTVSYEQY
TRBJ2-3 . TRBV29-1 SVRREFTDTQY
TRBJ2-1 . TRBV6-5 ASSRSRAGEQF
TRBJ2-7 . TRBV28 ASRPQGSYEQY
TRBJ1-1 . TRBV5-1 ASSLETAMNTEAF
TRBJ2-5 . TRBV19 ASSIALRETQY
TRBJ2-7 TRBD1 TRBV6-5 ASSYRGQGTYEQY
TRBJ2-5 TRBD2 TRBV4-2 ASRQEGLAEETQY
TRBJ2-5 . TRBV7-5 ARSQHPQREGLGQETQY
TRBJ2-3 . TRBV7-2 ASSLASVAQY
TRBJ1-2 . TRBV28 ASRAGTGRGDHYGYT
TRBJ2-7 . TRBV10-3 AISQQFRPYEQY
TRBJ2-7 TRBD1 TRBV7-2 ASSQGGGLSYEQY
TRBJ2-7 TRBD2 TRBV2 ASSYVAGGGREQY
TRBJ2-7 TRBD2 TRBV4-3 ASSPGTSSYEQY
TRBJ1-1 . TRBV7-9 ASSLNRDTEAF
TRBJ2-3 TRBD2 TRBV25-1 ASTTSGGVTDTQY
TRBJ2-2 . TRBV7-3 ASSLSGTNTGELF
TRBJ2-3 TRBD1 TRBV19 ASTSNKPGTGLITDTQY
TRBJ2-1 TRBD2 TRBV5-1 ASSLSSGSYNEQF
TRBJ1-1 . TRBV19 ASSRQVAPVNTEAF
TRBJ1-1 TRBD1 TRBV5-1 ASSTGQGGMNTEAF
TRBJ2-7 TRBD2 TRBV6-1 ASSEGLAGGRTYEQY
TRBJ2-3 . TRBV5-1 ASSLGGGADTQY
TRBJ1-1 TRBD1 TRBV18 ASSPRGTANTEAF
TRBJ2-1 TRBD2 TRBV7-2 ASSLGTSGRGYNEQF
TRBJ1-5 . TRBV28 ASSLGGAQH
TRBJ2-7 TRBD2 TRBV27 ASGLLAGVSYEQY
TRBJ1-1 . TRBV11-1 ASSFPGTKAF
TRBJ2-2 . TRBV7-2 ASRKQNTGELF
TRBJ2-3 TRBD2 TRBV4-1 ASSQDSWTSGGTDTQY
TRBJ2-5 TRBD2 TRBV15 ATLADSGKGETQY
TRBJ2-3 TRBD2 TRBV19 ASSIARGLGGGGTDTQY
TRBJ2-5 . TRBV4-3 ASSRITGNQETQY
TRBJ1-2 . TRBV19 ASSIDYSFNYGYT
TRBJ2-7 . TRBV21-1 ASSKARISGRLYEQY
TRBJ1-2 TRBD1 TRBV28 ASSRIDRGGRQGYT
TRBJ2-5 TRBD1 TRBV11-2 ASSVLGQGGQETQY
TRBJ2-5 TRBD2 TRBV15 ATSRGGEGERETQY
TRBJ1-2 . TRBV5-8 ASSVGGFPYGYT
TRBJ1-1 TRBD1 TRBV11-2 ASSLVRGLRAF
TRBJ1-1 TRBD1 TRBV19 ASSFLTGLNTEAF
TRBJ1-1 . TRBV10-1 ASPGGGGDTEAF
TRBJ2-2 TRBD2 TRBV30 AWTSGRARAGELF
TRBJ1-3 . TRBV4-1 ASSQYRASSGNTIY
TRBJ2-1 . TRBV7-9 ASSLKDSNNEQF
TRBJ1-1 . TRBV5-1 ASSLPGLNTEAF
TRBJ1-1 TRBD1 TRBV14 ASSQDYRGGTEAF